This entry lists 15 T cell receptor beta chains sequenced from one sample in a study of beta chain features in type 1 diabetes. General study points: People with Type 1 diabetes carried modestly yet significantly shorter TCRB CDR3s in all four CD4+ subsets.

These TCRs are of unknown antigen specificity. cDNA synthesis used the whole RNA isolate, giving expressed TCRB sequences. Sequencing used immunoSEQ multiplex PCR; TCRdb keeps in-frame clones, though not all of them. The sample consists of roughly 130,000 clones, less than 20% of them appearing once. Input material: central memory CD4+ T cells from blood. These receptors all come from a young man with type 1 diabetes.

The chain employs TRBV11-2 and TRBJ2-5; 7 nucleotides line up with TRBD2. The CDR3 spans 16 residues. CDR1 and CDR2 (germline): SGHAT, FQNNGV. The V segment lost 5 bases and the J segment 1 base; nucleotides outside the gene matches: 10. CDR3 region: CASSPGGDPSQETQYF. As DNA, the CDR3 is TGTGCCAGCAGCCCGGGGGGTGATCCCTCCCAAGAGACCCAGTACTTC.

This clone was observed a few times. The V and J genes are TRBV10-3 and TRBJ2-1; TRBD1 is a possible D gene (5 bases). The CDR3 is 14 amino acids. Germline loops: CDR1 ENHRY, CDR2 SYGVKD. Trimming took off 6 bases at V and 6 bases at J, with 15 bases between the two ends. The CDR3 bases are TGTGCCATCAGACTGACAGAGGCAGTCAATGAGCAGTTCTTC. As protein: CAIRLTEAVNEQFF.

The chain has TRBV5-6 and TRBJ2-5; D remains unclear. With 1 base removed from V and 2 bases from J, the gap between germline ends came to 6 bases. Germline V gene sequence: CDR1 SGHDT, CDR2 YYEEEE. This CDR3 region has 13 residues. The CDR3 nucleotides are TGTGCCAGCAGCTTGAGGTGGCAAGAGACCCAGTACTTC. As protein: CASSLRWQETQYF.

This clone occurred a few times. The V gene is TRBV9, the J gene TRBJ2-5, with D maybe TRBD2 (6 bases). This CDR3 comprises 15 residues. The ends were cut back, 3 bases at V and 2 bases at J, with 14 bases in the middle. Germline values: CDR1 SGDLS, CDR2 YYNGEE. The CDR3 region has the DNA TGTGCCAGCAGCGGTCGGGGGAGCGGACAAGAGACCCAGTACTTC. This encodes CASSGRGSGQETQYF.

The chain carries TRBV14 and TRBJ2-2; D remains ambiguous. This CDR3 region has 14 residues. V shed 4 bases and J shed 3 bases, with 9 bases lying between them. Germline assignment: CDR1 SGHDN and CDR2 FVKESK. The CDR3 coding sequence is TGTGCCAGCAGCCTCGGACGGTACACCGGGGAGCTGTTTTTT. It specifies CASSLGRYTGELFF.

This chain links TRBV28 with TRBJ2-7; no clear D. The CDR3 loop spans 12 amino acids. The V and J ends lost 8 bases and 0 bases respectively, with 8 bases between them. Germline CDR1 and CDR2: MDHEN and SYDVKM. In DNA, the CDR3 is TGTGCCAGCGGGCCAGGCTCCTACGAGCAGTACTTC. Translated: CASGPGSYEQYF.

Only a few counts were recorded for this clone. The J gene is TRBJ2-4, the V gene TRBV5-6; possibly TRBD1 or TRBD2 for D (5 bases each). The CDR3 is 12 residues long. With 5 bases removed from V and 5 bases from J, the gap between germline ends came to 8 bases. The germline V gene has CDR1 SGHDT and CDR2 YYEEEE. The CDR3 DNA follows: TGTGCCAGCAGGAGGGACGAAAACATTCAGTACTTC. This translates into CASRRDENIQYF.

The chain couples TRBV6-5 to TRBJ2-7; D is undetermined. Deletions cut 0 bases from V and 3 bases from J, with 12 bases between. The CDR3 is 15 residues long. From germline, CDR1 is MNHEY and CDR2 SVGAGI. In DNA, the CDR3 is TGTGCCAGCAGTTACTCGAGAGCCAGTCACTACGAGCAGTACTTC. Translating it yields CASSYSRASHYEQYF.

A note on this clone: The identical CDR3 is also encoded by other nucleotide sequences in the sample. The chain recombines TRBV11-2 with TRBJ2-5; D remains unclear. The germline V gene encodes CDR1 SGHAT and CDR2 FQNNGV. This CDR3 is 17 amino acids long. V lost 1 base to trimming and J lost 8 bases, with 23 bases between them. The chain's CDR3 is CASSLVAATVYPRTQYF. CDR3 coding DNA: TGTGCCAGCAGCTTAGTTGCAGCGACTGTCTACCCAAGAACCCAGTACTTC.

This clone showed up just a few times. The rearrangement uses TRBV4-2 and TRBJ1-2; D uncertain. The germline V gene has CDR1 LGHNA and CDR2 YNFKEQ. The CDR3 runs to 14 residues. With 0 bases removed from V and 1 base from J, the gap between germline ends came to 6 bases. The CDR3 region has the DNA TGTGCCAGCAGCCAAGATACTCTTAACTATGGCTACACCTTC. Its protein product is CASSQDTLNYGYTF.

The chain uses TRBV5-1 and TRBJ2-1; 8 nucleotides line up with TRBD2. CDR1 SGHRS and CDR2 YFSETQ come from the germline V gene. The CDR3 spans 15 residues. The ends lost 4 bases at V and 5 bases at J; junction bases unmatched: 8. The CDR3 DNA is TGCGCCAGCAGCCCCACGGGGGGGGGCAACAATGAGCAGTTCTTC. Its protein product is CASSPTGGGNNEQFF.

V and J are TRBV6-5 and TRBJ2-3; D gene uncertain. The V end was cut by 7 bases, the J end by 0 bases, with 11 bases between. CDR3 length equals 14 residues. Germline CDR1 is MNHEY and CDR2 is SVGAGI. Here the CDR3 DNA reads TGTGCCAGCATACAGATTCCTAGCACAGATACGCAGTATTTT. It codes for CASIQIPSTDTQYF.

This clone has a handful of counts. The chain uses TRBV2 and TRBJ2-7; unclear D gene. Germline lookup yields CDR1 SNHLY and CDR2 FYNNEI. Between the trimmed V and J ends, which lost 7 bases and 3 bases, there was a span of 7 bases. The length of the CDR3 is 11 residues. CDR3 protein: CASTLNYEQYF. CDR3 bases: TGTGCCAGCACACTGAACTACGAGCAGTACTTC.

In this sample, this clone turned up a few times. A far larger clone is only one base removed, so a read error is likely. The chain combines TRBV14 with TRBJ2-5; 7 bases agree with TRBD2. CDR3 length equals 18 residues. The germline CDR1 and CDR2 sequences are SGHDN and FVKESK. Trimming took 1 base from V and 4 from J; bases not matched to a gene: 15. CDR3 sequence (DNA): TGTGCCAGCAGCCAAGCGCGACTAGCCTACCATCCACGAGAGACCCAGTACTTC. This codes for CASSQARLAYHPRETQYF.

This rearrangement joins TRBV30 to TRBJ2-5; D gene unclear. The end of the DNA aligns better with TRBJ2-7, so the J call may be wrong. The CDR3 contains 13 residues. Germline V gene lookup returns CDR1 GTSNPN and CDR2 SVGIG (reference sequence). The CDR3 DNA is TGTGCCTGGAGTGTACGACGCCCCTACGAGCAGTACTTC. Protein product: CAWSVRRPYEQYF.